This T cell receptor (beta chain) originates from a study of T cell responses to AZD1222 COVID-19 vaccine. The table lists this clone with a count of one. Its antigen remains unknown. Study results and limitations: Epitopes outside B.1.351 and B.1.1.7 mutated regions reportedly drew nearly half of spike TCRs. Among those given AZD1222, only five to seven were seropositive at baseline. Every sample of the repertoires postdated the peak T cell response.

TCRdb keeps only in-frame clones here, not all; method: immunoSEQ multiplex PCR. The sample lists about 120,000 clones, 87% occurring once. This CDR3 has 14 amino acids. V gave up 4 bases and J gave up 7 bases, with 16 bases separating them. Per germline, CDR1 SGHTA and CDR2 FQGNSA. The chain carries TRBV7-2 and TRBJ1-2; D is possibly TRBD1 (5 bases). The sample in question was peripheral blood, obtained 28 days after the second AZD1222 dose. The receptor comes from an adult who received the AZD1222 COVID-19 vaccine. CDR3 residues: CASSSSRGRFGYTF. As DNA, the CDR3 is TGTGCCAGCAGCTCCTCTAGGGGCAGATTTGGCTACACCTTC.